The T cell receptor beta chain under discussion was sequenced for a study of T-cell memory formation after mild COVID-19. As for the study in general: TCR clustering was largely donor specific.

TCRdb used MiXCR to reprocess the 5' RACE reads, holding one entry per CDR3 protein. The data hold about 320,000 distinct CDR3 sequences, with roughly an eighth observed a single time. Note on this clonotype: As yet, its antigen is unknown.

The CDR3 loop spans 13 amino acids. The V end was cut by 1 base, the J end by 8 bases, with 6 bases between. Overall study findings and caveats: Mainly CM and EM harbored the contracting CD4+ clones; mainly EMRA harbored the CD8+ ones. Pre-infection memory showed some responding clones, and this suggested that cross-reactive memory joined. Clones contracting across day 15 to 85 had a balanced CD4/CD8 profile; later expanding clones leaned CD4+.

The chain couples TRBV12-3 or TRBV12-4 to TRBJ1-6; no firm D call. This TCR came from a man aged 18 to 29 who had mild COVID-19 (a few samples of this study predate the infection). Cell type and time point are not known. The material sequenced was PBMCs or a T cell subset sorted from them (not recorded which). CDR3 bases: TGTGCCAGCAGTTTAGTAAGGGATTCACCCCTCCACTTT. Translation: CASSLVRDSPLHF.